This T cell receptor (beta chain) was obtained from a study of CD8 T cells in ankylosing spondylitis. Study observations and caveats: Blood from ankylosing spondylitis patients appeared to carry a characteristic roughly 8-variant TCR beta motif.

TCRdb re-called the 5' RACE reads with MiXCR, one entry per CDR3 protein. The data contain about 540,000 distinct CDR3 sequences, more than 9.5% of them singletons. From germline, CDR1 is DFQATT and CDR2 SNEGSKA (reference sequence). The CDR3 covers 13 residues. This clonotype was seen at least ten times. What it binds is unknown. The TCR originated in a male donor with ankylosing spondylitis. Sequenced material: blood, either unsorted or a sorted T cell fraction (not recorded which). V gene TRBV20-1 combines with J gene TRBJ2-1; D is uncertain. CDR3 sequence: CSHGSQDYNEQFF. The CDR3 DNA is TGCAGCCATGGGTCCCAAGACTACAATGAGCAGTTCTTC.